Included here is one T cell receptor beta chain sequence, with context. What this receptor recognizes is not known. It has no much larger one-base neighbor in the sample; base qualities were not kept. Participants in the prospective study were aged roughly 18 to 89 years, lived in under 30 United States geographic areas, and enrolled through a virtual design. In the prospective study, cohorts were assigned on the basis of participant-reported clinical history obtained from a screening survey and a study questionnaire. Recovered participants in ImmuneRACE Cohort 3 were defined by two consecutive negative NP/OP PCR tests, clearance by a healthcare professional, or resolution of symptoms. Mobile phlebotomists in the prospective study collected whole blood, serum and a nasopharyngeal or oropharyngeal swab from every participant. Over an approximately 2-month period, participants in the prospective study had the option of providing additional blood draws and questionnaires. Before DNA extraction, blood samples from the prospective study were shipped at room temperature or frozen.

Measured from the cysteine to the phenylalanine, the CDR3 is 15 residues long. Here the CDR3 DNA is all that survives: 45 bases in frame from base 1. V was cut back by 6 bases and J by 5 bases, leaving a gap of 14 bases between them. CDR1 LNHDA and CDR2 SQIVND were looked up in the germline V gene (reference sequence). The sample comes from a study of blood T cell repertoires in COVID-19 (dated by TCRdb to the early 2020s). Regarding the study in general: Samples from collaborators originated in the United States, Italy and Spain and spanned both the acute and convalescent phases of COVID-19. A de-identified subject ID, COVID-19 status, age in years and sex were almost always included in the sample metadata. The prospective study material was composed of cDNA or gDNA derived from T cells, B-cell-depleted T cells, or PBMCs. The repertoires were made available in a free public database intended to serve as a resource for research on the immune response to SARS-CoV-2. Samples were obtained from the ongoing ImmuneRACE study (first 160 participants) and from 950 to 1,500 subjects provided by 6 global collaborators. The dataset comprised deeply sampled blood TCRbeta repertoires from subjects exposed to, actively infected with, or recovered from COVID-19. HLA class I and class II types, where available, came from metadata supplied by the sample provider rather than from assay-based typing. Study-level results and caveats: The quantity of clinical and demographic metadata differed by source and by participant and was supplied without curation.

The immunoSEQ Assay, a bias-controlled multiplex PCR, was used to amplify TCRbeta CDR3 regions from genomic DNA. The study's own analysis went as follows. Nucleated cell counts per sample were estimated from amplification of reference gene primers within the assay. Sequence reads were collapsed and filtered to measure the absolute abundance of every unique TCRbeta CDR3 rearrangement. Productive Simpson clonality was computed per sample as the square root of Simpson's diversity index over productive rearrangements. The clones in this table, taken by TCRdb from immuneACCESS, are in-frame only. Not every clone is retained; where verified, under half of the shortfall comes from an unresolved V gene, and the cause of the rest is unknown. V and J calls and clone size are those listed in that table; D and trimming were worked out from the DNA. The sample includes approximately 350,000 clones, with 75% to 90% observed a single time. Of the sample, over 4.5% falls within the top ten clones.

This receptor was obtained from a woman between 50 and 59 years old who had recovered from COVID-19. The chain is assembled from TRBV19 and TRBJ1-6; no confident D gene assignment can be made. Material: PBMCs or T cells enriched from blood (not recorded which). The CDR3 corresponds to CASRPGLGNNSPLHF. At the DNA level, the sequence is TGTGCCAGTAGGCCGGGGTTGGGGAATAATTCACCCCTCCACTTT.